The clone carrying this T cell receptor beta chain came up many times. This entry comes from a study of T cell repertoires in cytomegalovirus infection. Germline V CDR1 and CDR2: SGHTA, FQGNSA. The V end was cut by 0 bases, the J end by 4 bases, with 15 bases between. CDR3 length equals 17 residues. TCRdb passed the reads through MiXCR, listing each CDR3 protein once. This sample has just under 300,000 distinct CDR3 sequences, with approximately 10% found just once. The chain is built from TRBV7-2 and TRBJ1-4; D not resolved. This sequence was found in a human donor in good health (CMV status not recorded). Some clones in this sample may be carry-over from other donors' samples. Sequencing input: PBMCs. The CDR3 sequence: CASSLASYGSSNEKLFF. The CDR3, as DNA: TGTGCCAGCAGCTTAGCGTCGTACGGGAGCAGTAATGAAAAACTGTTTTTT.